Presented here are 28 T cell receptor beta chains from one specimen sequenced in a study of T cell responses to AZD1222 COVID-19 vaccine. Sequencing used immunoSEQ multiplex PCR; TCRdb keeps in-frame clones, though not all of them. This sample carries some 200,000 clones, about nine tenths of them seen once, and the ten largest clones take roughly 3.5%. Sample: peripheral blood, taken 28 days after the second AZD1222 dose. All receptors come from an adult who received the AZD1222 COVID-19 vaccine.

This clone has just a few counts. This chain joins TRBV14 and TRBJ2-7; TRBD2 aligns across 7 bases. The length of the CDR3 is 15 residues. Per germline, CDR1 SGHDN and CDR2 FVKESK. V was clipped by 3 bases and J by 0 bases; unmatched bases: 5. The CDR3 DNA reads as TGTGCCAGCAGCCACAGGCGGGAGATCTCCTACGAGCAGTACTTC. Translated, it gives CASSHRREISYEQYF.

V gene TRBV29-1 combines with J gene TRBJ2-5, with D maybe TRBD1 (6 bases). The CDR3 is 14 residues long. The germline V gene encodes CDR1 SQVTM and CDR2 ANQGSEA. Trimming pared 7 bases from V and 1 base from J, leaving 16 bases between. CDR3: CSACPHRVQETQYF. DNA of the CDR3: TGCAGCGCTTGTCCTCACAGGGTCCAAGAGACCCAGTACTTC.

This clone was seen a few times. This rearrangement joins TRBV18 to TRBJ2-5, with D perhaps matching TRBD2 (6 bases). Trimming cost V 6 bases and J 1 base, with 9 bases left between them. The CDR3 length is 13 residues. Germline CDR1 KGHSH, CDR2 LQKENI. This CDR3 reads CASSGDFQETQYF. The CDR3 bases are TGTGCCAGCTCGGGGGACTTCCAAGAGACCCAGTACTTC.

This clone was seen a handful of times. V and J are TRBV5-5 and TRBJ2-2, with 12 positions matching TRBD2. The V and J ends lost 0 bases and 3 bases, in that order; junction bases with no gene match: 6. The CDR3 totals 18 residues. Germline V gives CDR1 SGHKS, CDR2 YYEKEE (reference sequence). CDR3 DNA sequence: TGTGCCAGCAGCTTGGGCCTAGCGGGAGGGCCGTACACCGGGGAGCTGTTTTTT. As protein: CASSLGLAGGPYTGELFF.

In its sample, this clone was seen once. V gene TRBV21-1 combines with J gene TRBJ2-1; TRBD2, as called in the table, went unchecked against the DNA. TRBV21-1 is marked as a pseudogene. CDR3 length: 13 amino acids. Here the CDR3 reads CASSKGLPNEQFF. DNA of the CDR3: TGTGCCAGCAGCAAGGGACTCCCCAATGAGCAGTTCTTC.

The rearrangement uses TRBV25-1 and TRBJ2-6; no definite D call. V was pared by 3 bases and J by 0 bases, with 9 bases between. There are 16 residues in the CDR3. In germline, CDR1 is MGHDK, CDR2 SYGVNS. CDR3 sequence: CASSEARSSGANVLTF. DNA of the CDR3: TGTGCCAGCAGTGAGGCCAGGAGCTCTGGGGCCAACGTCCTGACTTTC.

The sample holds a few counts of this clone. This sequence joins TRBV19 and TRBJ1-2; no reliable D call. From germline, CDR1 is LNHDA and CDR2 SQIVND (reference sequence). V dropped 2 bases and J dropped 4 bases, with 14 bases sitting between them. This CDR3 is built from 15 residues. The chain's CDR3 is CASSITGGQPYGYTF. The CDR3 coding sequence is TGTGCCAGTAGTATAACTGGCGGGCAGCCCTATGGCTACACCTTC.

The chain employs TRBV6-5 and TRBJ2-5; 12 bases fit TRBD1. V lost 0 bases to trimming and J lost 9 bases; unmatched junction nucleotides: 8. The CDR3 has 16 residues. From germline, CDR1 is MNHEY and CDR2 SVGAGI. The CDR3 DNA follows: TGTGCCAGCAGTTACTCGACGGGGACAGGGGGCGCGGCCCAGTACTTC. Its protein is CASSYSTGTGGAAQYF.

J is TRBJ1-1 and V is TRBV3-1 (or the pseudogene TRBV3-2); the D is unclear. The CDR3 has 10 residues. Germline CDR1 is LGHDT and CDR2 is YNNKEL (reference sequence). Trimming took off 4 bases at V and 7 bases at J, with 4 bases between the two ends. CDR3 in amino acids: CASSLLEAFF. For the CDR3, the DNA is TGTGCCAGCAGCCTCCTTGAAGCTTTCTTT.

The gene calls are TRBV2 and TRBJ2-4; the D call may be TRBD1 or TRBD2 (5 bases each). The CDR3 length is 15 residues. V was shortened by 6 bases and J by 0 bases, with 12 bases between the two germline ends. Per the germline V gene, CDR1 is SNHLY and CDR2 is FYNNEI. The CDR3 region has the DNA TGTGCCAGCAGGGGGACGGTACTAGCCAAAAACATTCAGTACTTC. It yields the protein CASRGTVLAKNIQYF.

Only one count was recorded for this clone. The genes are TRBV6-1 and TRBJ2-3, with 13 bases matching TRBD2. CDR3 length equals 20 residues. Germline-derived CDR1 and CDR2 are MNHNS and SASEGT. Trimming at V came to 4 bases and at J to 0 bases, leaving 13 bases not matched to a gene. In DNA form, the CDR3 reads TGTGCCAGCAGTGTCCAAACGGGACTAGCGGGACCTCATAGCACAGATACGCAGTATTTT. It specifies CASSVQTGLAGPHSTDTQYF.

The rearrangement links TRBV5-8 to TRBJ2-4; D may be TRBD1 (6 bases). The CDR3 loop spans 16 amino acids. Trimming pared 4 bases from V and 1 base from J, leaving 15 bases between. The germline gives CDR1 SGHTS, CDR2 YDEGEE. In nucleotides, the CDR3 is TGTGCCAGCAGCCCGGGACAAGCCAAGGCCAAAAACATTCAGTACTTC. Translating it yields CASSPGQAKAKNIQYF.

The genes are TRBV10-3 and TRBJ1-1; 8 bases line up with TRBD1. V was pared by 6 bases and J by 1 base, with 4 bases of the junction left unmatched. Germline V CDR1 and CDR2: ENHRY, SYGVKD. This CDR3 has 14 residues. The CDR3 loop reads CAIRLTGANTEAFF. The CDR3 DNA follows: TGTGCCATCAGATTGACAGGGGCGAACACTGAAGCTTTCTTT.

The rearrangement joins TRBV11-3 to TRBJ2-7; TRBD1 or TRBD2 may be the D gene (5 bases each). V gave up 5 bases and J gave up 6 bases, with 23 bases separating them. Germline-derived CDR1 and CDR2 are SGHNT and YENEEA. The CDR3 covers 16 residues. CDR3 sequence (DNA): TGTGCCAGCAGCCGATACGCCGGGACCCCAGCCAGCGAGCAGTACTTC. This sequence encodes CASSRYAGTPASEQYF.

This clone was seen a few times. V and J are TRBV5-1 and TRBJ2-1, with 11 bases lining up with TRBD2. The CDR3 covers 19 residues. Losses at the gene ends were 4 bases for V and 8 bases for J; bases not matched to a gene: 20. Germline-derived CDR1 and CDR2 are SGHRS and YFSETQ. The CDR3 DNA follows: TGCGCCAGCAGCACGACGACTAGCGGGATAACCTCTACACCCTATGAGCAGTTCTTC. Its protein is CASSTTTSGITSTPYEQFF.

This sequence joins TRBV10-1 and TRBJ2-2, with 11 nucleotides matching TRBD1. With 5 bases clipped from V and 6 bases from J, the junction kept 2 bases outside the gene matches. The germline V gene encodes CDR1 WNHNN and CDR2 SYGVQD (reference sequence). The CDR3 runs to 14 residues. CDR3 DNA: TGCGCCAGCAGTAGGACAGGGGGCTCCGGGGAGCTGTTTTTT. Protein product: CASSRTGGSGELFF.

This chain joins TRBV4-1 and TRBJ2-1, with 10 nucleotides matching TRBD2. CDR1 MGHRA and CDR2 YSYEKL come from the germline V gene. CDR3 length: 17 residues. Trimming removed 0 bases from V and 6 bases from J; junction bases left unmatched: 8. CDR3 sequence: CASSQDPAVAGGNEQFF. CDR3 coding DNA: TGCGCCAGCAGCCAAGATCCGGCGGTAGCGGGAGGCAATGAGCAGTTCTTC.

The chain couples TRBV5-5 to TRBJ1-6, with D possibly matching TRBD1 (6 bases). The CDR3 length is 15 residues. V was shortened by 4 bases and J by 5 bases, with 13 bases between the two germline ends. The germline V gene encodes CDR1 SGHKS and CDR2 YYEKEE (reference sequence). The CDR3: CASSRGTPNNSPLHF. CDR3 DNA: TGTGCCAGCAGCCGGGGGACACCGAATAATTCACCCCTCCACTTT. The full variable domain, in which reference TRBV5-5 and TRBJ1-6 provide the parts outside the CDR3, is DAGVTQSPTHLIKTRGQQVTLRCSPISGHKSVSWYQQVLGQGPQFIFQYYEKEERGRGNFPDRFSARQFPNYSSELNVNALLLGDSALYLCASSRGTPNNSPLHFGNGTRLTVT.

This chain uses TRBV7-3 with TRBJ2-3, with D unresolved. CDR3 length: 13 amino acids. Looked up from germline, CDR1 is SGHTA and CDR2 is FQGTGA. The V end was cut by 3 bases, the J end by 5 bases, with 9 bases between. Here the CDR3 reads CASSFSRGDTQYF. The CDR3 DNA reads TGTGCCAGCAGCTTTTCCCGCGGAGATACGCAGTATTTT.

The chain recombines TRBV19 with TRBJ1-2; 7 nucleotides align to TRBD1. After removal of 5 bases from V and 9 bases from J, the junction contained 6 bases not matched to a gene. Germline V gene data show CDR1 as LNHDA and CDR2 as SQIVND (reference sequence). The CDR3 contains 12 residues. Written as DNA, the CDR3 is TGTGCCAGTAGTGTCGACAGGGAACGCTACACCTTC. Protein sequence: CASSVDRERYTF. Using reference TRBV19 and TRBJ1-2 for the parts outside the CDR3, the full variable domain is DGGITQSPKYLFRKEGQNVTLSCEQNLNHDAMYWYRQDPGQGLRLIYYSQIVNDFQKGDIAEGYSVSREKKESFPLTVTSAQKNPTAFYLCASSVDRERYTFGSGTRLTVV.

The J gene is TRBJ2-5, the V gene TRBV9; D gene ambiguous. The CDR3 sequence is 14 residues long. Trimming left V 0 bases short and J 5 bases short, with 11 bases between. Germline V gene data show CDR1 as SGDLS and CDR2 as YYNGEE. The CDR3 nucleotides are TGTGCCAGCAGCGTAGAAAGCAAGGGCGAGACCCAGTACTTC. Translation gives CASSVESKGETQYF.

The CDR3 nucleotides read TGTGCCACCAGCAGACTTGGACAGGGTTTCCGAGCGAGCACAGATACGCAGTATTTT. Protein sequence: CATSRLGQGFRASTDTQYF. The chain has TRBV15 and TRBJ2-3; 8 bases agree with TRBD1. The CDR3 loop spans 19 amino acids. Per germline, CDR1 LNHNV and CDR2 YYDKDF (reference sequence). V trimming: 2 bases; J trimming: 0 bases; junction bases outside the gene matches: 13.

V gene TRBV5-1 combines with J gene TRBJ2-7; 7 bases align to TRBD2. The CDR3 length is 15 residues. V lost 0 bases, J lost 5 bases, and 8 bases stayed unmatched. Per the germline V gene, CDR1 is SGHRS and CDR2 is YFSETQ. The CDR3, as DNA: TGCGCCAGCAGCTTGGTGGTGGGAGGGCTGAACGAGCAGTACTTC. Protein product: CASSLVVGGLNEQYF.

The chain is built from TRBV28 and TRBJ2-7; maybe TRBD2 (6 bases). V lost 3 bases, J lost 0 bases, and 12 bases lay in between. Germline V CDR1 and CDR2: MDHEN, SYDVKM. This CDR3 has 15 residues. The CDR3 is CASSFERVHSYEQYF. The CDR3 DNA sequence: TGTGCCAGCAGTTTTGAGCGGGTGCACTCCTACGAGCAGTACTTC.

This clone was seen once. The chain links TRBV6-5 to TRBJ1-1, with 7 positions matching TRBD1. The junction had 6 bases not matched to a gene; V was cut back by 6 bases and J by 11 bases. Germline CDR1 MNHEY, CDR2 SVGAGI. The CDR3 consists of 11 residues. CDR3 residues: CASSHRGFAFF. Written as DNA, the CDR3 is TGTGCCAGCAGCCACAGGGGTTTTGCTTTCTTT.

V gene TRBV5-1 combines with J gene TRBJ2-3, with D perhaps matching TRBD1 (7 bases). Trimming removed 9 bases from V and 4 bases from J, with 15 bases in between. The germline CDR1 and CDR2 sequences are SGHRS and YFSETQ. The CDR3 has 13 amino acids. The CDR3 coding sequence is TGCGCCACCAGGGGGGAGGACGCAGATACGCAGTATTTT. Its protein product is CATRGEDADTQYF. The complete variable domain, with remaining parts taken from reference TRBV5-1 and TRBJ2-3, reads KAGVTQTPRYLIKTRGQQVTLSCSPISGHRSVSWYQQTPGQGLQFLFEYFSETQRNKGNFPGRFSGRQFSNSRSEMNVSTLELGDSALYLCATRGEDADTQYFGPGTRLTVL.

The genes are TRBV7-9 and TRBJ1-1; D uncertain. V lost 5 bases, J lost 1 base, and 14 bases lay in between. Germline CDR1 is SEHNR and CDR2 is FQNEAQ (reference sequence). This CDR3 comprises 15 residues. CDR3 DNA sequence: TGTGCCAGCAGCACCCTCGGCCCCCAGAACACTGAAGCTTTCTTT. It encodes CASSTLGPQNTEAFF.

In DNA form, the CDR3 reads TGTGCCACCCTGGACCTTAATGAAAAACTGTTTTTT. It specifies CATLDLNEKLFF. The chain employs TRBV15 and TRBJ1-4; D gene unclear. CDR3 size: 12 residues. CDR1 and CDR2 (germline): LNHNV, YYDKDF (reference sequence). The V gene lost 8 bases and the J gene lost 4 bases, with 8 bases spanning the gap.